This T cell receptor (beta chain) emerged from a study of blood T cell repertoires in COVID-19. Study-level information: The cDNA or gDNA used as material had been derived from T cells, B-cell-depleted T cells, or PBMCs.

Categorization into cohorts depended on clinical history that participants reported. The CDR3 sequence is 12 residues long. V was clipped by 11 bases and J by 1 base, with 11 bases between them. The germline V gene has CDR1 MDHEN and CDR2 SYDVKM. Source study methods: Amplifying reference gene primers gave estimates of nucleated cell counts. This table comes from immunoSEQ multiplex PCR, and its TCRdb copy is limited to in-frame clones, with some not included. For V, J and clone size, that table is used; D and trimming come from the DNA. The sample has more than 350,000 clones, about 86% seen once. The receptor was derived from a woman between 50 and 59 years old who had recovered from COVID-19. The rearrangement joins TRBV28 to TRBJ1-1; D remains unclear. Sequenced sample: PBMCs or T cells enriched from blood (not recorded which). In DNA form, the CDR3 reads TGTGCCGCGGCGGAAGCGAACACTGAAGCTTTCTTT. It translates to CAAAEANTEAFF.